The 25 T cell receptor beta chains in this list originate from one sample, sequenced in a study of beta chain features in type 1 diabetes. The isolated RNA, all of it, was reverse transcribed, so expressed TCRB transcripts were what got sequenced. Libraries were prepared by immunoSEQ multiplex PCR; TCRdb keeps only in-frame clonotypes and omits some of them. The sample lists hundreds of thousands of clones, approximately 15% occurring once. The source material was central memory CD4+ T cells from blood. The receptors were gathered from a man aged 30 to 39 in good health.

Comment on this clone: A single base separates this from a much larger clone, so it may be a read error. This sequence joins TRBV5-6 and TRBJ2-1; D is unresolved. The CDR3 covers 11 residues. V lost 4 bases and J lost 4, with 3 bases in between. Germline V gene data show CDR1 as SGHDT and CDR2 as YYEEEE. This CDR3 is CASSRYNEQFF. CDR3 bases: TGTGCCAGCAGCCGATACAATGAGCAGTTCTTC.

The genes are TRBV27 and TRBJ1-2; TRBD1 might be the D (5 bases). Between the trimmed V and J ends, which lost 8 bases and 4 bases, there was a span of 11 bases. The germline gives CDR1 MNHEY, CDR2 SMNVEV (reference sequence). The CDR3 loop spans 12 amino acids. The CDR3 loop reads CASGGARYGYTF. The CDR3 region has the DNA TGTGCCAGCGGTGGGGCACGCTATGGCTACACCTTC.

This clone appeared a few times. The chain is built from TRBV10-3 and TRBJ2-5, with D hard to call. Trimming removed 6 bases at V and 0 bases at J, with 11 bases between. Germline assignment: CDR1 ENHRY and CDR2 SYGVKD. The CDR3 is 14 amino acids. CDR3 residues: CAISQGLNQETQYF. The CDR3 DNA is TGTGCCATCAGCCAAGGGCTCAACCAAGAGACCCAGTACTTC.

V and J are TRBV9 and TRBJ2-5, with 14 bases matching TRBD2. The CDR3 runs to 16 residues. V lost 0 bases, J lost 4 bases, and 2 bases stayed unmatched. In germline, CDR1 is SGDLS, CDR2 YYNGEE. CDR3 amino acids: CASSVGGLAGAETQYF. CDR3 coding DNA: TGTGCCAGCAGCGTAGGGGGACTAGCGGGAGCAGAGACCCAGTACTTC.

This clone turned up a few times. The V call is TRBV28, the J call TRBJ1-5; 7 bases fit TRBD1. The germline CDR1 and CDR2 sequences are MDHEN and SYDVKM. With V trimmed by 7 bases and J by 5 bases, 8 bases remained unmatched. The CDR3 runs 14 residues. This CDR3 is CASKRRQGDQPQHF. Written as DNA, the CDR3 is TGTGCCAGCAAAAGGCGACAGGGCGATCAGCCCCAGCATTTT.

The rearrangement uses TRBV5-8 and TRBJ2-1; TRBD1 is a possible D gene (5 bases). Germline-derived CDR1 and CDR2 are SGHTS and YDEGEE. CDR3 size: 15 residues. Trimming pared 1 base from V and 6 bases from J, leaving 14 bases between. The CDR3 region is CASSLQGSSGNEQFF. CDR3 DNA sequence: TGTGCCAGCAGCTTGCAGGGCTCCTCCGGCAATGAGCAGTTCTTC.

This clone showed up just a few times. The chain combines TRBV29-1 with TRBJ2-1; weak D call: TRBD2 (6 bases). V was clipped by 3 bases and J by 15 bases, with 18 bases between them. CDR1 and CDR2 (germline): SQVTM, ANQGSEA. The CDR3 spans 12 residues. CDR3 amino acids: CSVELGALAPFF. DNA for the CDR3: TGCAGCGTTGAGCTGGGAGCACTAGCTCCGTTCTTC.

This chain uses TRBV7-9 with TRBJ2-1, with D possibly TRBD2 on 6 matching bases. Germline V gene data show CDR1 as SEHNR and CDR2 as FQNEAQ (reference sequence). V was shortened by 3 bases and J by 4 bases, with 19 bases between the two germline ends. The CDR3 contains 17 residues. This CDR3 is CASSLLGGAGPYNEQFF. Here the CDR3 DNA reads TGTGCCAGCAGCTTGTTGGGTGGGGCGGGGCCTTACAATGAGCAGTTCTTC. Filled out from reference TRBV7-9 and TRBJ2-1, the complete variable domain reads DTGVSQNPRHKITKRGQNVTFRCDPISEHNRLYWYRQTLGQGPEFLTYFQNEAQLEKSRLLSDRFSAERPKGSFSTLEIQRTEQGDSAMYLCASSLLGGAGPYNEQFFGPGTRLTVL.

This clone turned up a few times. The V gene is TRBV10-3, the J gene TRBJ2-5; 9 positions agree with TRBD1. The CDR3 extends over 15 amino acids. CDR1 and CDR2 from the germline V gene are ENHRY and SYGVKD. The trim removed 6 bases at V and 0 bases at J, leaving 5 bases unmatched. CDR3: CAISLTGGDQETQYF. The CDR3 nucleotides read TGTGCCATCAGCCTGACAGGGGGTGACCAAGAGACCCAGTACTTC.

The sample holds a few counts of this clone. V gene TRBV2 combines with J gene TRBJ2-6; TRBD1 might be the D (5 bases). This CDR3 region has 16 residues. Germline V gene lookup returns CDR1 SNHLY and CDR2 FYNNEI. Trimming took off 7 bases at V and 2 bases at J, with 15 bases between the two ends. The chain's CDR3 is CASTLRGDPGANVLTF. The CDR3 region has the DNA TGTGCCAGCACCCTTAGGGGTGACCCTGGGGCCAACGTCCTGACTTTC.

This chain uses TRBV5-5 with TRBJ2-3, with D uncertain. The CDR3 sequence is 14 residues long. CDR1 SGHKS and CDR2 YYEKEE come from the germline V gene (reference sequence). Trimming stripped 2 bases from V and 2 bases from J, with 9 bases between. Written as DNA, the CDR3 is TGTGCCAGCAGCTTCATAGGGAACACAGATACGCAGTATTTT. This codes for CASSFIGNTDTQYF.

Only a few counts were recorded for this clone. The genes are TRBV6-1 and TRBJ2-7; D gene ambiguous. V was cut by 5 bases and J by 6 bases, with 8 bases left in between. CDR3 length: 11 residues. CDR1 is MNHNS, CDR2 SASEGT, per germline. The CDR3 DNA sequence: TGTGCCAGCAGTTCCACCTTCGAGCAGTACTTC. Protein product: CASSSTFEQYF.

The table lists this clone with many counts. The V call is TRBV7-2, the J call TRBJ2-7, with TRBD2 as a possible D gene (6 bases). The CDR3 contains 14 residues. Germline V gives CDR1 SGHTA, CDR2 FQGNSA. Trimming shortened V by 2 bases and J by 3 bases, and 11 bases separated the two germline ends. The CDR3 region has the DNA TGTGCCAGCAGCTTAACTAGCACAAACTACGAGCAGTACTTC. Its protein is CASSLTSTNYEQYF.

V usage is TRBV27 and J usage is TRBJ1-2; 8 positions match TRBD1. V trimming: 8 bases; J trimming: 6 bases; junction bases outside the gene matches: 5. This CDR3 contains 12 residues. CDR1 and CDR2 (germline): MNHEY, SMNVEV (reference sequence). The CDR3 protein is CASGQGWDGYTF. As DNA, the CDR3 is TGTGCCAGCGGACAGGGTTGGGATGGCTACACCTTC.

The CDR3 DNA reads TGTGCCAGCAGCTCCCCTAGGGGAGCCCAGCATTTT. Translation: CASSSPRGAQHF. V and J are TRBV7-6 and TRBJ1-5, with a tentative D call TRBD1 (5 bases). V lost 4 bases and J lost 11, with 12 bases in between. CDR1 is SGHVS and CDR2 is FNYEAQ in the germline V gene. The CDR3 sequence is 12 residues long. Using reference TRBV7-6 and TRBJ1-5 for the parts outside the CDR3, the full variable domain is GAGVSQSPRYKVTKRGQDVALRCDPISGHVSLYWYRQALGQGPEFLTYFNYEAQQDKSGLPNDRFSAERPEGSISTLTIQRTEQRDSAMYRCASSSPRGAQHFGDGTRLSIL.

CDR3 DNA sequence: TGTGCCAGCAGCCCAAGAACTGAAGCTTTCTTT. This codes for CASSPRTEAFF. The chain uses TRBV7-9 and TRBJ1-1, with unresolved D. This CDR3 region has 11 residues. Trimming shortened V by 5 bases and J by 5 bases, and 6 bases separated the two germline ends. Germline CDR1 reads SEHNR; CDR2 reads FQNEAQ (reference sequence).

The V and J genes are TRBV7-8 and TRBJ2-3, with TRBD2 identical over 12 bases. Germline values: CDR1 SGHVS, CDR2 FQNEAQ. The trim removed 1 base at V and 1 base at J, leaving 3 bases unmatched. CDR3 length: 17 amino acids. This CDR3 reads CASSLVRLAGGTDTQYF. The CDR3 DNA sequence: TGTGCCAGCAGCTTAGTACGACTAGCGGGAGGCACAGATACGCAGTATTTT.

This clone was found many times. V and J are TRBV11-2 and TRBJ2-1; D is uncertain. With 2 bases removed from V and 7 bases from J, the gap between germline ends came to 6 bases. Looked up from germline, CDR1 is SGHAT and CDR2 is FQNNGV. The CDR3 is 12 residues long. The CDR3 DNA sequence: TGTGCCAGCAGCTTAATCCGTAATGAGCAGTTCTTC. It encodes CASSLIRNEQFF. The full variable domain, completed using reference TRBV11-2 and TRBJ2-1, is EAGVAQSPRYKIIEKRQSVAFWCNPISGHATLYWYQQILGQGPKLLIQFQNNGVVDDSQLPKDRFSAERLKGVDSTLKIQPAKLEDSAVYLCASSLIRNEQFFGPGTRLTVL.

This clone was counted many times. The chain couples TRBV27 to TRBJ1-5, with a tentative D call TRBD1 (5 bases). Trimming took 3 bases from V and 3 from J, leaving 12 bases between them. In germline, CDR1 is MNHEY, CDR2 SMNVEV (reference sequence). The CDR3 has 15 amino acids. The CDR3 spells CASSFEAGYNQPQHF. CDR3 DNA sequence: TGTGCCAGCAGTTTTGAGGCAGGGTACAATCAGCCCCAGCATTTT.

This clone appeared many times. The chain is built from TRBV29-1 and TRBJ2-5, with D possibly being TRBD2 (5 bases). The CDR3 spans 14 residues. Deletions cut 3 bases from V and 5 bases from J, with 16 bases between. Per germline, CDR1 SQVTM and CDR2 ANQGSEA. The DNA for the CDR3 is TGCAGCGTTGAGGGTGAACCGGGGAGTGAGACCCAGTACTTC. Its protein product is CSVEGEPGSETQYF.

The rearrangement uses TRBV10-3 and TRBJ2-2; 9 bases fit TRBD1. CDR1 ENHRY and CDR2 SYGVKD come from the germline V gene. The CDR3 has 15 amino acids. Losses at the gene ends were 6 bases for V and 1 base for J; bases not matched to a gene: 3. CDR3 nucleotides: TGTGCCATCAGGGAGGGACAGGGGAACACCGGGGAGCTGTTTTTT. This gives the protein CAIREGQGNTGELFF.

This chain links TRBV2 with TRBJ2-4; D remains unclear. CDR1 and CDR2 (germline): SNHLY, FYNNEI. V lost 5 bases and J 8 bases, leaving 7 bases between the germline ends. The CDR3 has 11 residues. CDR3 in amino acids: CASSMLDIQYF. CDR3 nucleotides: TGTGCCAGCAGTATGTTAGACATTCAGTACTTC.

On this clone itself: Its ends do not fully match the called genes, so a read error is possible. The chain's CDR3 is CASSQVRSAGELFF. The DNA for the CDR3 is TGCGCCAGCAGCCAAGTGAGGAGCGCCGGGGAGCTGTTTTTT. This chain joins TRBV7-2 and TRBJ2-2; D is unclear. The CDR3 is made up of 14 amino acids. Germline lookup yields CDR1 SGHTA and CDR2 FQGNSA.

The chain combines TRBV11-3 with TRBJ1-5, with D perhaps matching TRBD1 (6 bases). Germline lookup yields CDR1 SGHNT and CDR2 YENEEA. This CDR3 region has 15 residues. V gave up 5 bases and J gave up 3 bases, with 14 bases separating them. CDR3 region: CASSRLGGLNQPQHF. CDR3 nucleotide sequence: TGTGCCAGCAGCCGATTGGGGGGCCTCAATCAGCCCCAGCATTTT.

This clone came up a few times. The gene calls are TRBV5-4 and TRBJ2-3; D possibly matches TRBD1 or TRBD2 (6 bases each). The V end lost 2 bases, the J end lost 0 bases, and 16 bases lay between the germline ends. Germline values: CDR1 SGHNT, CDR2 YYREEE (reference sequence). The CDR3 is 17 residues long. The CDR3 sequence: CASSFSAGGSSTDTQYF. CDR3 nucleotide sequence: TGTGCCAGCAGCTTCAGCGCCGGGGGCTCTAGCACAGATACGCAGTATTTT.